The 32 T cell receptor beta chains reported below all come from one sample, sequenced in a study of technical replicates of blood from a few donors. Sequenced by immunoSEQ multiplex PCR; TCRdb stores in-frame clones only, minus some. Found here are tens of thousands of clones, 91% of them singletons; the top ten hold roughly 0.4%. Sequences were obtained from T cells isolated from PBMCs. All receptors derive from a human donor in good health. Some clones in this sample may be carry-over from other donors' samples.

The CDR3 is CSVDGGAADTQYF. The CDR3 DNA reads TGCAGCGTTGACGGGGGGGCGGCTGATACGCAGTATTTT. The rearrangement links TRBV29-1 to TRBJ2-3, with TRBD2 matching 8 bases. Germline V gives CDR1 SQVTM, CDR2 ANQGSEA. CDR3 length: 13 residues. J gave up 6 bases and V 3 bases, and 5 bases lay outside the gene matches.

The chain joins TRBV7-7 to TRBJ2-1; 9 bases are a match to TRBD2. Germline CDR1 is SSHAT and CDR2 is FNYEAQ (reference sequence). V gave up 5 bases and J gave up 2 bases; unmatched junction bases: 4. This CDR3 region has 15 residues. This CDR3 reads CASSASGATYNEQFF. In DNA form, the CDR3 reads TGTGCCAGCAGCGCTAGCGGGGCCACCTACAATGAGCAGTTCTTC.

This chain uses TRBV19 with TRBJ1-1; 7 nucleotides agree with TRBD1. V shed 4 bases, J shed 10 bases, and the junction held 9 bases outside the gene matches. The germline V gene has CDR1 LNHDA and CDR2 SQIVND (reference sequence). CDR3 length: 13 residues. The CDR3 DNA reads as TGTGCCAGTAGTACACAGGGGTCCGCCGGAGCTTTCTTT. Encoded protein: CASSTQGSAGAFF.

This chain links TRBV20-1 with TRBJ2-1; 7 nucleotides match TRBD2. This CDR3 contains 10 residues. V was pared by 3 bases and J by 11 bases, with 1 base of the junction left unmatched. Germline V gives CDR1 DFQATT, CDR2 SNEGSKA (reference sequence). CDR3 nucleotides: TGCAGTGCTAGGACTAGCCAGCAGTTCTTC. Its protein is CSARTSQQFF.

The chain carries TRBV10-2 and TRBJ2-7; perhaps TRBD2 as D (6 bases). Germline values: CDR1 WSHSY, CDR2 SAAADI. CDR3 size: 13 residues. V was pared by 6 bases and J by 5 bases, with 14 bases between. In DNA form, the CDR3 reads TGCGCCAGCAGCTGGAGGGCAGACAACGAGCAGTACTTC. Protein sequence: CASSWRADNEQYF.

This chain joins TRBV7-8 and TRBJ2-2; 9 positions match TRBD2. The CDR3 length is 18 residues. Germline lookup yields CDR1 SGHVS and CDR2 FQNEAQ. Losses at the gene ends were 2 bases for V and 5 bases for J; bases not matched to a gene: 12. The CDR3 sequence: CASSLLRISGRRTGELFF. The CDR3 DNA reads as TGTGCCAGCAGCTTATTACGTATTAGCGGGAGAAGAACCGGGGAGCTGTTTTTT.

The chain recombines TRBV4-2 with TRBJ2-5; D gene ambiguous. This CDR3 spans 14 amino acids. V was clipped by 1 base and J by 4 bases, with 10 bases between them. Per the germline V gene, CDR1 is LGHNA and CDR2 is YNFKEQ. The CDR3, as DNA: TGTGCCAGCAGCCAAGCGAAGCTCCCAGAGACCCAGTACTTC. This gives the protein CASSQAKLPETQYF.

The chain is built from TRBV21-1 and TRBJ1-1; TRBD1, the D gene given by the table, was not confirmed from the DNA. TRBV21-1 is a listed pseudogene. The length of the CDR3 is 18 residues. This CDR3 reads CASSKGDRDRGSDTEAFF. The CDR3 coding sequence is TGTGCCAGCAGCAAAGGAGACCGGGACAGGGGATCGGACACTGAAGCTTTCTTT.

The chain links TRBV5-5 to TRBJ1-2; D unclear. Trimming removed 0 bases at V and 2 bases at J, with 8 bases between. From germline, CDR1 is SGHKS and CDR2 YYEKEE (reference sequence). The CDR3 consists of 14 residues. The CDR3 loop is CASSLDSINYGYTF. The CDR3 DNA follows: TGTGCCAGCAGCTTGGACAGTATAAACTATGGCTACACCTTC.

By share, this clone counts as medium-sized. V and J are TRBV6-5 and TRBJ2-1, with TRBD2 matching over 9 bases. After removal of 6 bases from V and 4 bases from J, the junction contained 4 bases not matched to a gene. Germline-derived CDR1 and CDR2 are MNHEY and SVGAGI. CDR3 length: 14 residues. CDR3 in amino acids: CASSRTSDYNEQFF. In DNA, the CDR3 is TGTGCCAGCAGCCGGACTAGCGATTACAATGAGCAGTTCTTC.

The V and J genes are TRBV18 and TRBJ2-3; 10 positions agree with TRBD2. Germline CDR1 reads KGHSH; CDR2 reads LQKENI. The V segment lost 5 bases and the J segment 1 base; nucleotides outside the gene matches: 6. The length of the CDR3 is 16 residues. The CDR3 region has the DNA TGTGCCAGCTCATGGGACCTAGCGGGAGGCACAGATACGCAGTATTTT. Translated, it gives CASSWDLAGGTDTQYF.

This chain links TRBV7-2 with TRBJ2-1; 10 bases are a match to TRBD2. CDR3 length equals 14 residues. The germline V gene has CDR1 SGHTA and CDR2 FQGNSA. V lost 7 bases, J lost 4 bases, and 4 bases stayed unmatched. The CDR3 sequence: CASKTSGPYNEQFF. CDR3 nucleotide sequence: TGTGCCAGCAAGACTAGCGGGCCTTACAATGAGCAGTTCTTC.

This chain connects TRBV18 to TRBJ2-7, with TRBD1 matching over 8 bases. V dropped 5 bases and J dropped 6; count of bases not matched to a gene: 9. Germline lookup yields CDR1 KGHSH and CDR2 LQKENI. This CDR3 has 14 residues. Here the CDR3 reads CASSAGTGLAEQYF. The CDR3 DNA follows: TGTGCCAGCTCAGCCGGGACAGGACTTGCCGAGCAGTACTTC.

This chain links TRBV11-2 with TRBJ2-1; TRBD2 aligns across 9 bases. This CDR3 has 18 residues. Germline V gene lookup returns CDR1 SGHAT and CDR2 FQNNGV. Trimming removed 0 bases from V and 5 bases from J; junction bases left unmatched: 11. As DNA, the CDR3 is TGTGCCAGCAGCTTAGATCTTTCCCAGCGGGGGGTACACAATGAGCAGTTCTTC. Amino acid sequence: CASSLDLSQRGVHNEQFF.

The rearrangement uses TRBV4-2 and TRBJ2-7; D uncertain. The CDR3 length is 14 residues. The ends were cut back, 0 bases at V and 4 bases at J, with 10 bases in the middle. Germline CDR1 reads LGHNA; CDR2 reads YNFKEQ. The CDR3 sequence: CASSQEVLTYEQYF. The CDR3 nucleotides are TGTGCCAGCAGCCAAGAAGTACTTACTTACGAGCAGTACTTC.

The chain's CDR3 is CASSLYGLAGGAIYEQYF. The CDR3 nucleotides read TGCGCCAGCAGCTTGTATGGACTAGCGGGGGGGGCGATCTACGAGCAGTACTTC. The V and J genes are TRBV5-1 and TRBJ2-7; 15 bases agree with TRBD2. Germline V gene lookup returns CDR1 SGHRS and CDR2 YFSETQ. The V segment lost 1 base and the J segment 3 bases; nucleotides outside the gene matches: 8. The length of the CDR3 is 18 residues.

This chain connects TRBV19 to TRBJ2-2; D is possibly TRBD1 (7 bases). The ends were cut back, 7 bases at V and 5 bases at J, with 29 bases in the middle. The CDR3 contains 19 residues. Germline loops: CDR1 LNHDA, CDR2 SQIVND (reference sequence). This CDR3 is CASTKTDLYRDSGTGELFF. CDR3 in DNA: TGTGCCAGTACCAAGACAGATCTTTACCGGGACAGCGGGACCGGGGAGCTGTTTTTT.

The chain is built from TRBV10-1 and TRBJ1-2; possible D gene TRBD1, 6 bases. The CDR3 consists of 13 residues. The ends were cut back, 4 bases at V and 2 bases at J, with 8 bases in the middle. CDR1 is WNHNN and CDR2 is SYGVQD in the germline V gene (reference sequence). The CDR3 nucleotides are TGCGCCAGCAGTGCAGGGGCGAACTATGGCTACACCTTC. It translates to CASSAGANYGYTF.

The DNA for the CDR3 is TGTGCCAGCATGAGGACTAGCGGGAAGGGGCACGAGCAGTACTTC. This encodes CASMRTSGKGHEQYF. The chain combines TRBV27 with TRBJ2-7; 12 nucleotides agree with TRBD2. CDR3 length: 15 amino acids. With V trimmed by 7 bases and J by 5 bases, 9 bases remained unmatched. In germline, CDR1 is MNHEY, CDR2 SMNVEV (reference sequence).

This rearrangement joins TRBV7-3 to TRBJ2-3; 9 bases line up with TRBD2. Germline CDR1 and CDR2: SGHTA and FQGTGA. The CDR3 length is 16 residues. Trimming cost V 0 bases and J 2 bases; bases outside gene matches: 3. CDR3 sequence reads: CASSLTAGGLTDTQYF. DNA for the CDR3: TGTGCCAGCAGCTTAACAGCGGGAGGACTCACAGATACGCAGTATTTT.

The V and J genes are TRBV28 and TRBJ2-7, with TRBD2 matching over 7 bases. The CDR3 contains 15 residues. The V gene's germline CDR1 is MDHEN and CDR2 SYDVKM. V trimming: 10 bases; J trimming: 6 bases; junction bases outside the gene matches: 18. The CDR3 region has the DNA TGTGCCACCGATTCAGTTGCGGGGGACCTACGCGAGCAGTACTTC. Translated, it gives CATDSVAGDLREQYF.

The chain carries TRBV5-4 and TRBJ2-2; D is perhaps TRBD1 (6 bases). In germline, CDR1 is SGHNT, CDR2 YYREEE (reference sequence). V lost 0 bases and J lost 3, with 6 bases in between. This CDR3 contains 14 residues. This chain's CDR3 is CASSLDRDTGELFF. In nucleotides, the CDR3 is TGTGCCAGCAGCTTGGACAGGGACACCGGGGAGCTGTTTTTT.

This chain connects TRBV28 to TRBJ2-7; TRBD1 matches at 8 bases. V was clipped by 10 bases and J by 2 bases; unmatched bases: 7. CDR1 MDHEN and CDR2 SYDVKM come from the germline V gene. CDR3 length: 13 amino acids. The DNA of the CDR3 is TGTGCCACCCGACAGGGGCGCACCTACGAGCAGTACTTC. Encoded protein: CATRQGRTYEQYF. The whole variable domain, remainder taken from reference TRBV28 and TRBJ2-7, is DVKVTQSSRYLVKRTGEKVFLECVQDMDHENMFWYRQDPGLGLRLIYFSYDVKMKEKGDIPEGYSVSREKKERFSLILESASTNQTSMYLCATRQGRTYEQYFGPGTRLTVT.

The CDR3 sequence is CASSDPPTGHTEAFF. The CDR3 nucleotides are TGTGCCAGCAGCGATCCCCCTACAGGGCACACTGAAGCTTTCTTT. V is TRBV9 and J is TRBJ1-1; possible D gene TRBD1, 6 bases. Trimming took 3 bases from V and 3 from J, leaving 15 bases between them. This CDR3 is 15 amino acids long. CDR1 and CDR2 from the germline V gene are SGDLS and YYNGEE.

The J gene is TRBJ2-1, the V gene TRBV4-1; 10 nucleotides match TRBD2. There are 17 residues in the CDR3. Germline CDR1 and CDR2: MGHRA and YSYEKL. Losses at the gene ends were 4 bases for V and 4 bases for J; bases not matched to a gene: 10. CDR3 bases: TGCGCCAGCAGCCCTGGCGAAAGCGGGAGGGAATACAATGAGCAGTTCTTC. Protein product: CASSPGESGREYNEQFF.

The chain couples TRBV2 to TRBJ2-1, with TRBD1 identical over 8 bases. The V gene's germline CDR1 is SNHLY and CDR2 FYNNEI. The CDR3 has 14 residues. V trimming: 6 bases; J trimming: 9 bases; junction bases outside the gene matches: 10. CDR3 residues: CASRPGTGEGEQFF. Written as DNA, the CDR3 is TGTGCCAGCAGGCCCGGGACAGGTGAGGGTGAGCAGTTCTTC.

The chain is built from TRBV4-1 and TRBJ2-1, with TRBD2 matching 7 bases. The germline gives CDR1 MGHRA, CDR2 YSYEKL. CDR3 length equals 17 residues. V lost 1 base to trimming and J lost 10 bases; unmatched junction nucleotides: 16. The CDR3 protein is CASSQGGLEGGPREQFF. CDR3 nucleotides: TGCGCCAGCAGCCAAGGGGGTTTGGAGGGAGGGCCACGGGAGCAGTTCTTC.

V gene TRBV10-1 combines with J gene TRBJ1-2, with 8 bases fitting TRBD1. Trimming removed 6 bases from V and 3 bases from J; junction bases left unmatched: 3. The germline CDR1 and CDR2 sequences are WNHNN and SYGVQD (reference sequence). The CDR3 is 13 amino acids. The CDR3 sequence is CASRATGDYGYTF. DNA for the CDR3: TGCGCCAGCAGGGCGACAGGGGACTATGGCTACACCTTC.

This clone came up once. The chain links TRBV30 to TRBJ1-5; D remains unclear. The CDR3 length is 13 residues. Trimming stripped 1 base from V and 8 bases from J, with 12 bases between. In germline, CDR1 is GTSNPN, CDR2 SVGIG (reference sequence). The CDR3 sequence: CAWSGVGGKPQHF. The CDR3 bases are TGTGCCTGGAGTGGGGTGGGCGGGAAGCCCCAGCATTTT.

This chain's CDR3 is CASSLKGTGASYTF. CDR3 DNA sequence: TGCGCCAGCAGCCTAAAGGGTACAGGGGCTTCCTACACCTTC. The genes are TRBV5-1 and TRBJ1-2; 7 bases are a match to TRBD1. The CDR3 has 14 amino acids. V was clipped by 4 bases and J by 10 bases; unmatched bases: 13. From germline, CDR1 is SGHRS and CDR2 YFSETQ.

The chain joins TRBV4-1 to TRBJ2-7; TRBD1 matches at 10 bases. Germline trimming cut 4 bases from V and 9 bases from J; bases unmatched to any gene: 9. CDR3 size: 14 residues. The V gene's germline CDR1 is MGHRA and CDR2 YSYEKL. CDR3 sequence: CASSLGQGVVVQYF. In DNA, the CDR3 is TGCGCCAGCAGCCTTGGACAGGGGGTTGTTGTGCAGTACTTC.

The chain carries TRBV2 and TRBJ2-3; D is unresolved. Per the germline V gene, CDR1 is SNHLY and CDR2 is FYNNEI. V lost 3 bases and J lost 3, with 4 bases in between. There are 12 residues in the CDR3. The CDR3 loop reads CASSERTDTQYF. CDR3 coding DNA: TGTGCCAGCAGTGAGAGGACAGATACGCAGTATTTT.